This entry is about one T cell receptor beta chain. The data were obtained in a study of blood T cell repertoires in COVID-19. Study-wide background: From the United States, Italy and Spain came samples of acute and convalescent COVID-19. PBMCs, B-cell-depleted T cells, or T cells provided the cDNA or gDNA that made up the material.

In the study's own analysis: Amplification of reference gene primers was used by the study to estimate nucleated cell counts. The protocol was immunoSEQ multiplex PCR, while the TCRdb copy is restricted to in-frame clones and leaves out a portion. Clone size and V and J calls were adopted from that table, with D and trimming inferred from the DNA. The table has roughly 140,000 clones, 85% seen once; the top ten hold roughly 2.9%. The CDR3 runs 14 residues. CDR1 is SGHVS and CDR2 is FNYEAQ in the germline V gene. The J segment lost 9 bases and the V segment lost 5 bases, leaving 7 bases of the junction unmatched.

The rearrangement uses TRBV7-6 and TRBJ1-6, with TRBD1 matching 7 bases. This sequence originates from a woman aged 40 to 55 with active or convalescent COVID-19. Sequenced sample: peripheral blood. The CDR3 DNA follows: TGTGCCAGCAGCGCAGACAGGGTGGGTTCACCCCTCCACTTT. Its translation is CASSADRVGSPLHF.